Following are 10 T cell receptor delta chains from one sample sequenced in a study of gamma-delta chains in newborns, infants, children. TCRdb reanalyzed the reads using CATT. The top ten clones hold roughly 30% of a sample with 870 or so delta-chain clones, 1.6% of them seen once. The sequenced material came from blood. All receptors derive from a child in good health.

This clone came up a few times. The CDR3 loop reads CACDSGGPFSWDTRQMFF. The CDR3 bases are TGTGCCTGTGACTCTGGGGGACCCTTTTCCTGGGACACCCGACAGATGTTTTTC. The chain employs TRDV2 and TRDJ3, with 8 bases matching TRDD3. CDR3 length equals 18 residues. Germline V gives CDR1 GEAIGNYY, CDR2 EKD. Losses at the gene ends were 3 bases for V and 1 base for J; bases not matched to a gene: 7.

The chain is built from TRDV2 and TRDJ1; TRDD3 agrees at 13 bases. Germline loops: CDR1 GEAIGNYY, CDR2 EKD. After removal of 5 bases from V and 1 base from J, the junction contained 18 bases not matched to a gene. This CDR3 contains 20 residues. CDR3 residues: CACGKLQELGDTRPTDKLIF. The CDR3 DNA sequence: TGTGCCTGTGGCAAGCTCCAAGAACTGGGGGATACGCGTCCCACCGATAAACTCATCTTT.

This clone came up a few times. A far larger clone is only one base removed, so a read error is likely. V usage is TRDV2 and J usage is TRDJ2; 13 bases agree with TRDD3. V was pared by 0 bases and J by 4 bases, with 7 bases of the junction left unmatched. Germline V gene sequence: CDR1 GEAIGNYY, CDR2 EKD. This CDR3 contains 18 residues. The CDR3 loop reads CACDTAQLGDTPTAQLFF. The CDR3 nucleotides read TGTGCCTGTGACACCGCCCAACTGGGGGATACGCCGACAGCACAACTCTTCTTT.

In its sample, this clone was seen a few times. This likely stems from a read error, as it lies one base from a far larger clone. Other DNA sequences in the same sample also yield this CDR3. The chain has TRDV2 and TRDJ1; D is possibly TRDD3 (8 bases). Germline values: CDR1 GEAIGNYY, CDR2 EKD. This CDR3 has 21 amino acids. V lost 0 bases to trimming and J lost 0 bases, with 28 bases between them. The CDR3 nucleotides are TGTGCCTGTGACACCGTCGCCCCTTCCTTACTGGGGGCCCTCTACACCGATAAACTCATCTTT. It translates to CACDTVAPSLLGALYTDKLIF.

This clone has more than one count but fewer than ten. TCRdb records a much larger clone's protein for this DNA, with a difference at residue 5 that likely arises from a read error; the protein given is the translation of the DNA. The chain uses TRDV2 and TRDJ3; 9 bases fit TRDD3. Looked up from germline, CDR1 is GEAIGNYY and CDR2 is EKD. This CDR3 spans 18 amino acids. The CDR3 DNA reads TGTGCTTGTGACGCCGGGGATACGAGGTCCTGGGACACCCGACAGATGTTTTTC. Translation: CACDAGDTRSWDTRQMFF.

In its sample, this clone was seen a few times. One base separates it from a far larger clone, so it is likely a read error. Within the sample, other DNA sequences also encode this same CDR3. V is TRDV2 and J is TRDJ1; 8 nucleotides agree with TRDD3. V lost 1 base and J lost 0; bases outside the gene matches: 6. This CDR3 is 16 amino acids long. CDR1 is GEAIGNYY, CDR2 EKD, per germline. The DNA for the CDR3 is TGTGCCTGTGACACTCTGACTGGGGGGCACACCGATAAACTCATCTTT. Protein sequence: CACDTLTGGHTDKLIF.

By proportion, this clone is large (0.1 to 1%). The chain links TRDV2 to TRDJ1; TRDD3 matches 9 bases. V lost 0 bases and J lost 0; bases outside the gene matches: 10. Per germline, CDR1 GEAIGNYY and CDR2 EKD. CDR3 size: 18 residues. The CDR3: CACDTVGGIPPYTDKLIF. CDR3 in DNA: TGTGCCTGTGACACCGTTGGGGGGATACCCCCCTACACCGATAAACTCATCTTT.

This clone was found a few times. The protein recorded in TCRdb matches a much larger clone and deviates from this DNA's translation at residue 11, suggesting a read error; the protein here is obtained by translating the DNA. V usage is TRDV3 and J usage is TRDJ4; D might be TRDD3 (5 bases). The CDR3 is 14 amino acids. CDR1 TVYSNPD and CDR2 GDNSRS come from the germline V gene (reference sequence). The CDR3 here is CAFSLWGHSRSLIF. The CDR3 region has the DNA TGTGCCTTTAGTTTGTGGGGTCACTCCAGATCCCTGATCTTT.

This clone was observed a few times. This DNA translates differently at residue 9 from the TCRdb protein, which is that of a much larger clone; a read error is likely, and the protein shown is the DNA's own translation. This rearrangement joins TRDV2 to TRDJ1; 11 nucleotides agree with TRDD3. Germline V gives CDR1 GEAIGNYY, CDR2 EKD. V gave up 2 bases and J gave up 0 bases; unmatched junction bases: 13. The CDR3 runs to 19 residues. The CDR3 sequence: CACDMVPSIGGYDTDKLIF. For the CDR3, the DNA is TGTGCCTGTGACATGGTCCCTAGTATTGGGGGATACGACACCGATAAACTCATCTTT.

Note on this clone: The protein TCRdb lists belongs to a much larger clone and differs from this DNA's translation at residue 4, which points to a read error; the protein shown is made from the DNA. The V gene is TRDV1, the J gene TRDJ1; 9 bases are shared with TRDD2. V was pared by 7 bases and J by 8 bases, with 17 bases of the junction left unmatched. CDR1 and CDR2 from the germline V gene are TSWWSYY and QGS. The CDR3 sequence is 16 residues long. The DNA of the CDR3 is TGTGCTCTTGAGGTCCCTTCCTACGCCACGCGCGGCAAACTCATCTTT. It codes for CALEVPSYATRGKLIF.